The rows below give T cell receptor beta chains drawn from one sample of a study of blood T cell repertoires in COVID-19. Profiling relied on immunoSEQ multiplex PCR, and the TCRdb table lists in-frame clones only, not all of them. This sample has more than 50,000 clones, with less than 85% found just once. Sequenced sample: peripheral blood. Receptors originate from a woman in her 70s with acute or convalescent COVID-19. Both conserved end residues are part of each CDR3. Each record gives: J gene, D gene, CDR3 length, clone size, V gene, CDR3 DNA, CDR3 protein. The D gene is left open where the match is weak. For some rows the clone size is stated as once, few or many, or as a class when expanded; others skip it.

>TRBJ1-1|.|16|once|TRBV5-4
TGTGCCAGCAACCCTGGGGGGGGCAGGATGAACACTGAAGCTTTCTTT
CASNPGGGRMNTEAFF
>TRBJ1-1|.|14|few|TRBV5-1
TGCGCCAGCAGCTCGCTGACAGGGAACACTGAAGCTTTCTTT
CASSSLTGNTEAFF
>TRBJ2-1|.|14|.|TRBV30
TGTGCCTGGGCTGGGGGGGCAAACTACAATGAGCAGTTCTTC
CAWAGGANYNEQFF
>TRBJ2-5|.|14|.|TRBV27
TGTGCCAGCAGTTTATCGCGGTTCGAAGAGACCCAGTACTTC
CASSLSRFEETQYF
>TRBJ2-2|.|14|.|TRBV5-1
TGCGCCAGCAGCCGAGACAACAGGGCCGGGGAGCTGTTTTTT
CASSRDNRAGELFF
>TRBJ1-2|.|15|few|TRBV7-9
TGTGCCAGCAACTACGGTACCCTTCTAAACTATGGCTACACCTTC
CASNYGTLLNYGYTF
>TRBJ2-1|TRBD1|18|.|TRBV18
TGTGCCAGCTCACCAAACCCTGTACGGACAGGGGTAAGCAATGAGCAGTTCTTC
CASSPNPVRTGVSNEQFF
>TRBJ1-2|TRBD1|15|.|TRBV11-1
TGTGCCAGCAGCCCAGATGTGGCAGGGGGCTATGGCTACACCTTC
CASSPDVAGGYGYTF
>TRBJ2-1|TRBD1|16|many|TRBV27
TGTGCCAGCACCCCCGGCGGCAGGGGGCATGGGAATGAGCAGTTCTTC
CASTPGGRGHGNEQFF
>TRBJ1-2|.|16|.|TRBV10-3
TGTGCCAGCAGTACCACAGGGACGTCACAAAACTATGGCTACACCTTC
CASSTTGTSQNYGYTF
>TRBJ2-3|TRBD1|14|.|TRBV11-2
TGTGCCAGCGCCGGGACAGGCATCGCAGATACGCAGTATTTT
CASAGTGIADTQYF
>TRBJ1-1|TRBD1|14|once|TRBV5-1
TGCGCCAGCAGCGGGGGACAGACGATCACTGAAGCTTTCTTT
CASSGGQTITEAFF
>TRBJ1-6|.|14|.|TRBV15
TGTGCCACCAGCAGTGCTCAAATAGAGACACCCCTCCACTTT
CATSSAQIETPLHF
>TRBJ1-5|.|14|.|TRBV5-1
TGCGCCAGCAGCTTACTCAGGGTGGGGCAGCCCCAGCATTTT
CASSLLRVGQPQHF
>TRBJ2-1|.|15|.|TRBV7-3
TGTGCCAGCAGCTTAGGGACTGACTACTACAATGAGCAGTTCTTC
CASSLGTDYYNEQFF
>TRBJ1-1|TRBD1|14|few|TRBV5-4
TGTGCCAGCAGAGGCTATACAGGGGACACTGAAGCTTTCTTT
CASRGYTGDTEAFF
>TRBJ1-1|.|15|.|TRBV5-5
TGTGCCAGCAGCTTAGAGGGACTACGGAGCACTGAAGCTTTCTTT
CASSLEGLRSTEAFF
>TRBJ1-6|TRBD1|15|once|TRBV5-1
TGCGCCAGCAGCATTACAGGGGATCATAATTCACCCCTCCACTTT
CASSITGDHNSPLHF
>TRBJ2-2|TRBD2|15|once|TRBV11-2
TGTGCCAGCAGCTTAATGGCGGGGGGTACCGGGGAGCTGTTTTTT
CASSLMAGGTGELFF
>TRBJ2-7|.|13|once|TRBV10-3
TGTGCCATCAGCCCTGTCAGGGGCTACGAGCAGTACTTC
CAISPVRGYEQYF
>TRBJ1-5|.|15|.|TRBV6-6
TGTGCCAGCAGCCGACTTAGTGCGGGACCTCAGCCCCAGCATTTT
CASSRLSAGPQPQHF
>TRBJ1-2|TRBD1|14|.|TRBV6-4
TGTGCCAGCCGGCGGGACAGGGCATTAGGAGGCTACACCTTC
CASRRDRALGGYTF
>TRBJ2-1|.|16|.|TRBV19
TGTGCCAGTACCCCCCGGGGTGGAGGGGCCTACAATGAGCAGTTCTTC
CASTPRGGGAYNEQFF
>TRBJ1-3|TRBD1|14|few|TRBV9
TGTGCCAGCACCCAGGGGGTCCCTGGAAACACCATATATTTT
CASTQGVPGNTIYF
>TRBJ1-5|.|16|.|TRBV19
TGTGCCAGTAAGGCAGACTACTCTTATAGCAATCAGCCCCAGCATTTT
CASKADYSYSNQPQHF
>TRBJ1-2|.|12|.|TRBV3-1/TRBV3-2
TGTGCCAGCAGCCAAGCTAAGTATGGCTACACCTTC
CASSQAKYGYTF
>TRBJ2-1|.|11|.|TRBV12-5
TGTGCTAGTGGACTAAGGAATGAGCAGTTCTTC
CASGLRNEQFF
>TRBJ1-3|.|16|.|TRBV6-6
TGTGCCAGCAGTTTCACAGGGATGGTCTCTGGAAACACCATATATTTT
CASSFTGMVSGNTIYF
>TRBJ1-4|TRBD1|15|.|TRBV14
TGTGCCAGCAGCCCTATCGACAGGGGGTGGGAAAAACTGTTTTTT
CASSPIDRGWEKLFF
>TRBJ2-3|TRBD2|17|.|TRBV2
TGTGCCATCCCGACTACACAGACTAGCGGGGGCCCGGCGGTGGAGTATTTT
CAIPTTQTSGGPAVEYF
>TRBJ2-1|TRBD1|16|.|TRBV11-2
TGTGCCAGCAGCTTAATACCGGGACAGGGTCTCGATGAGCAGTTCTTC
CASSLIPGQGLDEQFF
>TRBJ2-3|TRBD1|16|few|TRBV27
TGTGCCAGCAGTTTATATGGGACAGGGATCCCAGATACGCAGTATTTT
CASSLYGTGIPDTQYF
>TRBJ2-2|.|17|few|TRBV18
TGTGCCAGCTCACCACCCCAACAGGGCGGCGACACCGGGGAGCTGTTTTTT
CASSPPQQGGDTGELFF
>TRBJ1-5|.|14|.|TRBV3-1/TRBV3-2
TGTGCCAGCAGCCAATTTAAGGAGAATCAGCCCCAGCATTTT
CASSQFKENQPQHF
>TRBJ1-2|TRBD1|16|few|TRBV19
TGTGCCAGTAGTAGATCCAACCTCGACAGGGGATTAGGCTACACCTTC
CASSRSNLDRGLGYTF
>TRBJ2-1|TRBD1|16|.|TRBV5-1
TGCGCCAGCAGCTTCAATACGGGACAGGGAATCAATGAGCAGTTCTTC
CASSFNTGQGINEQFF
>TRBJ2-3|.|16|.|TRBV15
TGTGCCACCAGCAGAGACCCCCGTAGTGGCACAGATACGCAGTATTTT
CATSRDPRSGTDTQYF
>TRBJ2-1|TRBD2|13|many|TRBV7-9
TGTGCCAGCTCGGGACTAGCGGGGTGGGAGCAGTTCTTC
CASSGLAGWEQFF
>TRBJ1-2|.|13|.|TRBV29-1
TGCAGCGTCCCAGGGTTAGGGAACTATGGCTACACCTTC
CSVPGLGNYGYTF
>TRBJ1-4|TRBD1|16|.|TRBV3-1/TRBV3-2
TGTGCCAGCAGCTCTAGCCGGGACAGGGAGAATGAAAAACTGTTTTTT
CASSSSRDRENEKLFF
>TRBJ2-3|TRBD1|15|once|TRBV9
TGTGCCAGCAGCGTAGGGCAGGGGGCGGTAGATACGCAGTATTTT
CASSVGQGAVDTQYF
>TRBJ2-1|.|15|.|TRBV7-9
TGTGCCAGCAGCTTAGCGCGTGGAACAGTCAATGAGCAGTTCTTC
CASSLARGTVNEQFF
>TRBJ1-1|.|15|.|TRBV5-5
TGTGCCAGCAGCTTGGGAGCCCAGGGGCCCACTGAAGCTTTCTTT
CASSLGAQGPTEAFF
>TRBJ1-1|.|16|.|TRBV2
TGTGCCAGCAGTGAACTAGGCGGGGGTCGGCAGCGGGAAGCTTTCTTT
CASSELGGGRQREAFF
>TRBJ2-3|TRBD2|13|.|TRBV29-1
TGCAGCGTTATAGCGGGGGGCACAGATACGCAGTATTTT
CSVIAGGTDTQYF